This T cell receptor beta chain emerged from a study of OX40 agonist ivuxolimab in advanced cancers. Study in general: Dose-escalation patients suffered from hepatocellular carcinoma, melanoma, renal cell or head and neck cancer. Age averaged around 54 years (range about 23 to 80), and 70% to 85% were male.

Sequencing used immunoSEQ multiplex PCR; TCRdb keeps in-frame clones, though not all of them. The sample yields 25,000 to 30,000 clones, more than 75% seen once. The starting material was CD4+ or CD8+ T cells sorted from blood, obtained in a trial of the OX40 agonist ivuxolimab. This clonotype was sampled from an adult with an advanced solid tumor such as melanoma, head and neck, liver or kidney cancer.

This chain's CDR3 is CASSFGQGRGKHTEAFF. The CDR3 DNA reads as TGCGCCAGCAGCTTTGGACAGGGGCGAGGTAAACACACTGAAGCTTTCTTT. V usage is TRBV5-1 and J usage is TRBJ1-1; 9 bases map to TRBD1. The germline V gene has CDR1 SGHRS and CDR2 YFSETQ. J gave up 3 bases and V 2 bases, and 11 bases lay outside the gene matches. The CDR3 contains 17 residues.